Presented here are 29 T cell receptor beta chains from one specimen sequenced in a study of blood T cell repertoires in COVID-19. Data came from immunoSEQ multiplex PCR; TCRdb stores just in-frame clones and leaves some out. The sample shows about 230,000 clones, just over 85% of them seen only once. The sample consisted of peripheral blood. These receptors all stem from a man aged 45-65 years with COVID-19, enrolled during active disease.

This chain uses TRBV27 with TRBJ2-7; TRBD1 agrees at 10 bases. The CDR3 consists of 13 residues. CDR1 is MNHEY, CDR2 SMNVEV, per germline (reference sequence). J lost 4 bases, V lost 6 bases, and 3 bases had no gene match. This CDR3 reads CASRGTGAYEQYF. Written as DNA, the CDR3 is TGTGCCAGCAGGGGGACAGGGGCTTACGAGCAGTACTTC.

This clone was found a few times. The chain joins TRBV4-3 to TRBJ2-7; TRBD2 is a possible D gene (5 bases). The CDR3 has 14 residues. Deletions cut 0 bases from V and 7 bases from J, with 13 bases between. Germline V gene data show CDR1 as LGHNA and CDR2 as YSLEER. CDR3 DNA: TGCGCCAGCAGCCAAGATGAGGGAATCGGGGAGCAGTACTTC. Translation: CASSQDEGIGEQYF.

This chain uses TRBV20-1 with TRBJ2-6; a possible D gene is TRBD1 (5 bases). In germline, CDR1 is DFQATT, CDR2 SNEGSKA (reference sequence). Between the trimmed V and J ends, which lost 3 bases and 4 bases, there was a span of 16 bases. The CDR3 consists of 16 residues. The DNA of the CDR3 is TGCAGTGCTAGTGGGGCAGAAACCTGGGGGGCCAACGTCCTGACTTTC. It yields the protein CSASGAETWGANVLTF.

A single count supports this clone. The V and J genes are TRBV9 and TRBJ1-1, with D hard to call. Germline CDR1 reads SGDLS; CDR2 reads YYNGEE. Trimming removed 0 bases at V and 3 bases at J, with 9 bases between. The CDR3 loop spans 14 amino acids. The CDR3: CASSVAAGDTEAFF. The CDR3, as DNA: TGTGCCAGCAGCGTAGCTGCAGGTGACACTGAAGCTTTCTTT. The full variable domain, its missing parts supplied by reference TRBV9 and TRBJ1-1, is DSGVTQTPKHLITATGQRVTLRCSPRSGDLSVYWYQQSLDQGLQFLIQYYNGEERAKGNILERFSAQQFPDLHSELNLSSLELGDSALYFCASSVAAGDTEAFFGQGTRLTVV.

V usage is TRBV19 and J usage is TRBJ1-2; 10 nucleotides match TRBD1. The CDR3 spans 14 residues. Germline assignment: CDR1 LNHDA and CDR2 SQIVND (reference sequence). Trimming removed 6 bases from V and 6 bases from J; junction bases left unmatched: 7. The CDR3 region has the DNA TGTGCCAGTAGCCCGGGGGGACAGGGGAATGGCTACACCTTC. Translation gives CASSPGGQGNGYTF.

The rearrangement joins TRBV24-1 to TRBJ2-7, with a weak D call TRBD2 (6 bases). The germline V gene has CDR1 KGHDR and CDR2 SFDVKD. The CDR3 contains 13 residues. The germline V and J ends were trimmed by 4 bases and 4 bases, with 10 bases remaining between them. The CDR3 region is CATSEPGRYEQYF. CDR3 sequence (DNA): TGTGCCACCAGTGAACCGGGGAGGTACGAGCAGTACTTC.

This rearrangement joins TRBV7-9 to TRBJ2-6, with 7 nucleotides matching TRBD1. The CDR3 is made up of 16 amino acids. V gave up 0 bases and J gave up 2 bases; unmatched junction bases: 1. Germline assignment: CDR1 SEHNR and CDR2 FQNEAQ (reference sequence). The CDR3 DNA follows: TGTGCCAGCAGCTTAGCAACAGGGGCTGGGGCCAACGTCCTGACTTTC. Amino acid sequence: CASSLATGAGANVLTF.

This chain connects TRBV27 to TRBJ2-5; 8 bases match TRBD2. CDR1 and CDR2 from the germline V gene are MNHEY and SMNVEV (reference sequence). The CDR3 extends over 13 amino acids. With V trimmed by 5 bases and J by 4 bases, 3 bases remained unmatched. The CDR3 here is CASSLRGGETQYF. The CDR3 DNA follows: TGTGCCAGCAGTCTCCGGGGGGGAGAGACCCAGTACTTC.

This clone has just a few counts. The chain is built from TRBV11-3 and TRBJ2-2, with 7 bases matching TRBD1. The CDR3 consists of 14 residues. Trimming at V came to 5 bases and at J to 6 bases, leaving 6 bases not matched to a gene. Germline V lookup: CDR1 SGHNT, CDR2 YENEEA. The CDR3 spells CASSARQGAGELFF. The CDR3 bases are TGTGCCAGCAGCGCGCGACAGGGCGCCGGGGAGCTGTTTTTT. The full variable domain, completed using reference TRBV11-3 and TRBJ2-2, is EAGVVQSPRYKIIEKKQPVAFWCNPISGHNTLYWYLQNLGQGPELLIRYENEEAVDDSQLPKDRFSAERLKGVDSTLKIQPAELGDSAVYLCASSARQGAGELFFGEGSRLTVL.

CDR3: CASSERLAGGPNTGELFF. The CDR3, as DNA: TGTGCCAGCAGTGAAAGGCTAGCGGGAGGGCCGAACACCGGGGAGCTGTTTTTT. This chain uses TRBV2 with TRBJ2-2, with TRBD2 matching 12 bases. The germline gives CDR1 SNHLY, CDR2 FYNNEI. After removal of 2 bases from V and 0 bases from J, the junction contained 4 bases not matched to a gene. The CDR3 consists of 18 residues.

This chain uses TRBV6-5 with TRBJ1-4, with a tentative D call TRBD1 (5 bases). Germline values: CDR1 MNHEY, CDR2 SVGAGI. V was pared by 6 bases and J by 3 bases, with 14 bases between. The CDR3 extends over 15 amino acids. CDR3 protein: CASRQIDSSNEKLFF. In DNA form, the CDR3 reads TGTGCCAGCAGACAAATTGACAGTTCTAATGAAAAACTGTTTTTT.

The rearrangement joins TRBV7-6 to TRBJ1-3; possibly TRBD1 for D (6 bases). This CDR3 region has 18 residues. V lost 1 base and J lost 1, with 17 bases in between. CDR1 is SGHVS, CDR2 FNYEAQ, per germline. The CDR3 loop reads CASSLGGAGARSGNTIYF. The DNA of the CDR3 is TGTGCCAGCAGCTTAGGAGGGGCGGGGGCGAGATCTGGAAACACCATATATTTT.

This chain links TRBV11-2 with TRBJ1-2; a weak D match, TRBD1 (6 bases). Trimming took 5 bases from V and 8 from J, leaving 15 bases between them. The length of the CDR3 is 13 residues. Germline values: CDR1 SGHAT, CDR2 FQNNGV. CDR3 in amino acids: CASSAGQPTGYTF. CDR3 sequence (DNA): TGTGCCAGCAGCGCCGGACAGCCGACCGGCTACACCTTC.

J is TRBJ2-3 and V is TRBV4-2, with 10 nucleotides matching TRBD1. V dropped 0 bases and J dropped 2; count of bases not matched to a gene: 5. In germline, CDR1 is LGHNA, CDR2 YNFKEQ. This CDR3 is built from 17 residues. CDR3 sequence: CASSQDYGTGDTDTQYF. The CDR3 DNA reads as TGTGCCAGCAGCCAAGACTACGGGACAGGGGACACAGATACGCAGTATTTT.

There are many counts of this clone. This CDR3 is CASSIDRVQPQHF. The CDR3 nucleotides are TGTGCCAGTAGTATCGACAGAGTTCAGCCCCAGCATTTT. V usage is TRBV19 and J usage is TRBJ1-5; weak D call: TRBD1 (5 bases). Germline V gene lookup returns CDR1 LNHDA and CDR2 SQIVND (reference sequence). The CDR3 consists of 13 residues. Between the trimmed V and J ends, which lost 3 bases and 6 bases, there was a span of 9 bases.

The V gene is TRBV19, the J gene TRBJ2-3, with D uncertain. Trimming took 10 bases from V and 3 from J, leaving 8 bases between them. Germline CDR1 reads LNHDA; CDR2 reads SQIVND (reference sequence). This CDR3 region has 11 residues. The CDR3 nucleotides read TGTGCCACCGAACTAACAGATACGCAGTATTTT. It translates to CATELTDTQYF.

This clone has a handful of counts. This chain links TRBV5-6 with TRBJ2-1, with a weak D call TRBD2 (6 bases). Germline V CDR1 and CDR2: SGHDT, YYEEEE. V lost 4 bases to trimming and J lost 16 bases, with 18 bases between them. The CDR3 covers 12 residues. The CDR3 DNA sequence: TGTGCCAGCAGCCTGGATGGCAGGAGGGAATTCTTC. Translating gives CASSLDGRREFF.

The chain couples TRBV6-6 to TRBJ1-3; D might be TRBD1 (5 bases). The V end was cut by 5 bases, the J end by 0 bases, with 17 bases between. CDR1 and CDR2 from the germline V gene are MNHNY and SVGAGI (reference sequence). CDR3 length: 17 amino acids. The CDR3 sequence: CASSRTLNRNSGNTIYF. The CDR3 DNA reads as TGTGCCAGCAGTCGTACGTTAAACAGGAACTCTGGAAACACCATATATTTT.

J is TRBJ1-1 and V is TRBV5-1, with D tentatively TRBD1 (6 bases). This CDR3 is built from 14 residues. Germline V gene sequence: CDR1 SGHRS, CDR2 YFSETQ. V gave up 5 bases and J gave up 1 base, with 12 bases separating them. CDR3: CASRQPGQNTEAFF. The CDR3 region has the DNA TGCGCCAGCAGGCAACCGGGACAGAACACTGAAGCTTTCTTT.

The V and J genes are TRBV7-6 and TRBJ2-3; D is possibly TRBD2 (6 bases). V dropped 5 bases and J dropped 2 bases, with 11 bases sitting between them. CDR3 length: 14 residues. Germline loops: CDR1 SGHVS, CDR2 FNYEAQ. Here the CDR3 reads CASSQRTTTDTQYF. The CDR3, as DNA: TGTGCCAGCAGCCAAAGGACTACCACAGATACGCAGTATTTT.

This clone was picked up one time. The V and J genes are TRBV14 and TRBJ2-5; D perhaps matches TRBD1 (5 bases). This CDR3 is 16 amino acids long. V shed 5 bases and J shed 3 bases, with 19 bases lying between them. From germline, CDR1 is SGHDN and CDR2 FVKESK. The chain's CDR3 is CASSFDRSGLEETQYF. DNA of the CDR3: TGTGCCAGCAGCTTTGACAGAAGTGGGTTGGAAGAGACCCAGTACTTC.

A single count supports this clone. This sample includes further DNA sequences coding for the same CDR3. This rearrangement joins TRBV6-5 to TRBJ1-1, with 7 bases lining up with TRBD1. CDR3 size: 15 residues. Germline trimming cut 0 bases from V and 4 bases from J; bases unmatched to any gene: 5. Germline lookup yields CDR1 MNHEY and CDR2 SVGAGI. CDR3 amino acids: CASSYSIAGGTEAFF. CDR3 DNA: TGTGCCAGCAGTTACTCGATAGCAGGGGGCACTGAAGCTTTCTTT.

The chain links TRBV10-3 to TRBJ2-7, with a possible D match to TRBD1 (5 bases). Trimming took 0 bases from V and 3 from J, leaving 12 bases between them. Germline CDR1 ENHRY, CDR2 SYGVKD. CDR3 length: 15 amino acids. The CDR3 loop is CAISESSSTVYEQYF. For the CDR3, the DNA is TGTGCCATCAGTGAGTCGTCATCGACAGTCTACGAGCAGTACTTC.

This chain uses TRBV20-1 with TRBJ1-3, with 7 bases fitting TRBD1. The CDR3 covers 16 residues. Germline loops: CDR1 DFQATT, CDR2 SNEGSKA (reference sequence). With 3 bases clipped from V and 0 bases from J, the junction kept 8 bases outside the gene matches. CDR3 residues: CSASKDRRNSGNTIYF. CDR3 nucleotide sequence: TGCAGTGCTAGTAAGGACAGGCGAAACTCTGGAAACACCATATATTTT.

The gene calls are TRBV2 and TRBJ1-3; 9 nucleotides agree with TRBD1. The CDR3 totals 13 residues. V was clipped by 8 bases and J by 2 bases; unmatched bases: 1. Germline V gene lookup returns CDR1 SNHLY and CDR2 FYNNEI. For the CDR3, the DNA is TGTGCCAGCCGGGACAGGGCTGGAAACACCATATATTTT. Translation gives CASRDRAGNTIYF.

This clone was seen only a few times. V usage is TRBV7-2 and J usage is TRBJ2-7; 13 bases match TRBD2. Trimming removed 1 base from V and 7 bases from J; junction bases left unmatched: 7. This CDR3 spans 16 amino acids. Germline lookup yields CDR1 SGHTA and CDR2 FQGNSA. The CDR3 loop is CASSLGQPGLAGEQYF. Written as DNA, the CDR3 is TGTGCCAGCAGCTTAGGCCAACCGGGACTAGCGGGGGAGCAGTACTTC.

CDR3 loop: CASSNNRGYGYTF. CDR3 DNA: TGTGCCAGTAGCAATAATCGGGGCTATGGCTACACCTTC. The chain joins TRBV19 to TRBJ1-2, with D unclear. This CDR3 has 13 amino acids. CDR1 and CDR2 (germline): LNHDA, SQIVND (reference sequence). V was cut by 6 bases and J by 4 bases, with 12 bases left in between.

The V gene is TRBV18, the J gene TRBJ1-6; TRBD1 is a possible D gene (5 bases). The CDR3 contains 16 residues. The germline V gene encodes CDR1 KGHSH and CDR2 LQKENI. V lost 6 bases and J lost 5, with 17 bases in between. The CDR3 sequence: CASSRQIPADNSPLHF. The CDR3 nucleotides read TGTGCCAGCTCCCGACAGATCCCTGCGGATAATTCACCCCTCCACTTT.

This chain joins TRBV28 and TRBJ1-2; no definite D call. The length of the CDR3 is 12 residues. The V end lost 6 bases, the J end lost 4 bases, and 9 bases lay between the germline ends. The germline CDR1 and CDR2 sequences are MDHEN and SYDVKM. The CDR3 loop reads CASSQVGYGYTF. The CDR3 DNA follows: TGTGCCAGCAGCCAGGTAGGCTATGGCTACACCTTC.